The source of this TCR beta chain is a study of OX40 agonist ivuxolimab in advanced cancers. Across the study: Antecedent anti-PD-1, anti-PD-L1 or anti-CTLA-4 therapy was permissible, with 40% having received some. Three patients showed partial responses: one hepatocellular carcinoma and two cutaneous melanoma cases. Study findings and constraints: Nonresponders included some who also had low normalized T-cell clonal expansion.

This CDR3 has 14 residues. Germline CDR1 is SEHNR and CDR2 is FQNEAQ (reference sequence). The V end was cut by 2 bases, the J end by 5 bases, with 12 bases between. Blood got drawn at baseline, again on cycle 4 day 1, and then on cycle 7 day 1. This clone appeared once. The antigen remains undetermined. Some clones are missing from TCRdb's copy, which holds only in-frame ones; the method was immunoSEQ multiplex PCR. The table includes about 45,000 clones, roughly 90% detected once. This sequence joins TRBV7-9 and TRBJ2-5, with D possibly being TRBD1 (7 bases). The receptor comes from an adult with an advanced solid tumor such as melanoma, head and neck, liver or kidney cancer. This sample comprised CD4+ or CD8+ T cells sorted from blood, obtained in a trial of the OX40 agonist ivuxolimab. The CDR3 region has the DNA TGTGCCAGCAGCTTAAAACAGGGGAGGGAGACCCAGTACTTC. Its translation is CASSLKQGRETQYF.